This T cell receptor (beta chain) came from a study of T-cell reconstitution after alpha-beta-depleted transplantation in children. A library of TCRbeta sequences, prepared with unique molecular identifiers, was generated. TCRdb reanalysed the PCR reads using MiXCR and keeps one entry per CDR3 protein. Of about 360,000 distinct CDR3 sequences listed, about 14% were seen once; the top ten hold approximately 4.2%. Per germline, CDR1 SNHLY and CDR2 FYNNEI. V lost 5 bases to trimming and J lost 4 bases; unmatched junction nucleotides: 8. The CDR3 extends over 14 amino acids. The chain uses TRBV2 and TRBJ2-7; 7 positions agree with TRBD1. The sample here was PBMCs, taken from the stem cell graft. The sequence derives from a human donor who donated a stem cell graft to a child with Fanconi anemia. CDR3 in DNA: TGTGCCAGCAGTCCCGACAGGGTAGTATACGAGCAGTACTTC. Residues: CASSPDRVVYEQYF.